This TCR beta chain appears in the sequencing data of a study of tumor-infiltrating lymphocytes in localized non-small cell lung cancer. The germline gives CDR1 DFQATT, CDR2 SNEGSKA (reference sequence). This CDR3 contains 11 residues. With V trimmed by 6 bases and J by 3 bases, 0 bases remained unmatched. Produced via immunoSEQ multiplex PCR; TCRdb's table is partial and in-frame only. The table records some 6,700 clones, 65% to 75% of them present only once. V usage is TRBV20-1 and J usage is TRBJ2-7; TRBD2 aligns across 9 bases. This receptor was identified in a human donor with non-small cell lung cancer. Sequenced material: lung tumor tissue. The CDR3 DNA sequence: TGCAGTGCGACTAGCGGCTACGAGCAGTACTTC. Encoded protein: CSATSGYEQYF.